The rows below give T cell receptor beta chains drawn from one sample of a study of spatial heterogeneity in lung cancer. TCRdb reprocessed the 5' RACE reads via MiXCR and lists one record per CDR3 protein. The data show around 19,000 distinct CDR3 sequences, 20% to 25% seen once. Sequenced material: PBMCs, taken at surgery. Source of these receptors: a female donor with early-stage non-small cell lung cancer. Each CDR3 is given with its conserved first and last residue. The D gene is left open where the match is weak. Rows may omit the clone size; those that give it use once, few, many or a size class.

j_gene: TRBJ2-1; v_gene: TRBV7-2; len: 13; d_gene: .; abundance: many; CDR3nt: TGTGCCAGCAGCTCAAGCGCTATCAATGAGCAGTTCTTC; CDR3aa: CASSSSAINEQFF
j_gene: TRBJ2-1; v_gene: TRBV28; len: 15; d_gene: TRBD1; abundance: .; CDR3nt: TGTGCCAGCAGTGGGACAGGGGACCCCCAAGAGACCCAGTTCTTC; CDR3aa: CASSGTGDPQETQFF
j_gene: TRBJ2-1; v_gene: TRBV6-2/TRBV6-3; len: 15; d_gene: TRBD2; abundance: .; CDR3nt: TGTGCCAGCAGCCGTAGGACTAGCGGATACAATGAGCAGTTCTTC; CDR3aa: CASSRRTSGYNEQFF
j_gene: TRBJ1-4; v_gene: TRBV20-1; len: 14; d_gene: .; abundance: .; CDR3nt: TGCAGTGCGACCAAAGAAGCAACTAATGAAAAACTGTTTTTT; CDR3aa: CSATKEATNEKLFF
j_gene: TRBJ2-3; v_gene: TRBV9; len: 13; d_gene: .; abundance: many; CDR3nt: TGTGCCAGCAGCGTTATCGGGGAAGATACGCAGTATTTT; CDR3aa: CASSVIGEDTQYF
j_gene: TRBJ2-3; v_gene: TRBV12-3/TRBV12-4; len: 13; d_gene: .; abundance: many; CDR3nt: TGTGCCAGCACTGACTCAAGCACAGATACGCAGTATTTT; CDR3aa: CASTDSSTDTQYF
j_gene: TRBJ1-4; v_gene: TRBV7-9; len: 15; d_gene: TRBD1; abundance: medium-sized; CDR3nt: TGTGCCAGCAGCCCCCGGACAGGGAGGGATGAAAAACTGTTTTTT; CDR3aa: CASSPRTGRDEKLFF
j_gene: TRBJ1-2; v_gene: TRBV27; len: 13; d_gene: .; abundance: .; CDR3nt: TGTGCCAGCAGTTCCTCGGACAGATATGGCTACACCTTC; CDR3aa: CASSSSDRYGYTF
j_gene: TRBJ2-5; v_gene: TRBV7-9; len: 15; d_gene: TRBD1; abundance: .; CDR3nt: TGTGCCAGCAGCTTACCGACAGGGACCCAAGAGACCCAGTACTTC; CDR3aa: CASSLPTGTQETQYF
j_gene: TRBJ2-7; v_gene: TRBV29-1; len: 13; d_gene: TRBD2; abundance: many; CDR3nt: TGCAGCGTTATAGCGGGAGGGCCCTACGAGCAGTACTTC; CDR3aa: CSVIAGGPYEQYF
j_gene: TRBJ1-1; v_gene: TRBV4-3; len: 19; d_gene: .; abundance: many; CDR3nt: TGCGCCAGCAGCCAAGAAGTATGGACGGGGACCTATATGAACACTGAAGCTTTCTTT; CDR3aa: CASSQEVWTGTYMNTEAFF
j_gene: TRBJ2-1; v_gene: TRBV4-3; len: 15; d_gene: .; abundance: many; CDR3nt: TGCGCCAGCAGCCAAGATACTTGGAGCTCCGGTGAGCAGTTCTTC; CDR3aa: CASSQDTWSSGEQFF
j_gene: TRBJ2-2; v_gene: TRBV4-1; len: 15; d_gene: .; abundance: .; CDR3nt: TGCGCCAGTGGGGGGTCCAGATCCAGTGACGGGGAGCTGTTTTTT; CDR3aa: CASGGSRSSDGELFF
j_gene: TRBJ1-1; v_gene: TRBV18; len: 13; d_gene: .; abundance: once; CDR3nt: TGTGCCAGCTCACCGCCCGGGAAGACTGAAGCTTTCTTT; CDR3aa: CASSPPGKTEAFF
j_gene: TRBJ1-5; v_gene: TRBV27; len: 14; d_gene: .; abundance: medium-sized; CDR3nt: TGTGCCAGCAGTTTAAGTGGGCGTAATCAGCCCCAGCATTTT; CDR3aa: CASSLSGRNQPQHF
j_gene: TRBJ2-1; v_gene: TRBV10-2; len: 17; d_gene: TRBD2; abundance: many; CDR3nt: TGCGCCAGCAGTGGGAGTAGCGGGAGTCGGTCCTACAATGAGCAGTTCTTC; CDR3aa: CASSGSSGSRSYNEQFF
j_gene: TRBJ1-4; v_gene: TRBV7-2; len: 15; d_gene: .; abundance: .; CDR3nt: TGTGCCAGCAGCACGATACCGGGACAACCTGAAAAACTGTTTTTT; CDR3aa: CASSTIPGQPEKLFF
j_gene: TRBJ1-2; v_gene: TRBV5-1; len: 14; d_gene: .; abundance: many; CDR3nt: TGCGCCAGCAGCTTTTCCAATACTAACTATGGCTACACCTTC; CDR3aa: CASSFSNTNYGYTF
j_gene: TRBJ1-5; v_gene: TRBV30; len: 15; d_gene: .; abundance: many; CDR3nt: TGTGCCTGGGGCAAGCCGGACCCCTCCAATCAGCCCCAGCATTTT; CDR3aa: CAWGKPDPSNQPQHF
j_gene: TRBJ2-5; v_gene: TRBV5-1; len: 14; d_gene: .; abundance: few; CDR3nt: TGCGCCAGCAGCTTCGACTACGAACAAGAGACCCAGTACTTC; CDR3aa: CASSFDYEQETQYF
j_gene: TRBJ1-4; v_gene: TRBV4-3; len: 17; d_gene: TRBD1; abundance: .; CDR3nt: TGCGCCAGCAGCCAAGACCCCCCGGGACAGGGAAGCTTAAAACTGTTTTTT; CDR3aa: CASSQDPPGQGSLKLFF
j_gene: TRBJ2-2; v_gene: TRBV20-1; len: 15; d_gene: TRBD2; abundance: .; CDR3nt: TGCAGTGCTAGTCTAGCGGGTAAAGACACCGGGGAGCTGTTTTTT; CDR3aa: CSASLAGKDTGELFF
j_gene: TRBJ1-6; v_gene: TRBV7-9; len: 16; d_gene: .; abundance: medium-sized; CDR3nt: TGTGCCAGCAGCTTAGCGCTAAGGGGGGATAATTCACCCCTCCACTTT; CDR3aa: CASSLALRGDNSPLHF
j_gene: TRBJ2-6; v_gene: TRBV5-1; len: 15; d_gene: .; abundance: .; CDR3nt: TGCGCCAGCAGACCCGAGCTAGCTGGGGCCAACGTCCTGACTTTC; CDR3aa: CASRPELAGANVLTF
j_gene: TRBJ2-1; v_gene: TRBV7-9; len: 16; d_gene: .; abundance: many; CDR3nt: TGTGCCAGCAGCTGGTTCAGGGGCGAAAAATACAATGAGCAGTTCTTC; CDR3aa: CASSWFRGEKYNEQFF
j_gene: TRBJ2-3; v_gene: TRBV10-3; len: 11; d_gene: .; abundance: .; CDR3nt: TGTGCCATCAGTGATTCAGATACGCAGTATTTT; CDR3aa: CAISDSDTQYF
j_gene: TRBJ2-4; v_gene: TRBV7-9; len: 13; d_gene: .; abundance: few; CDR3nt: TGTGCCAGCAGCGGCCGGGGTCCAAACATTCAGTACTTC; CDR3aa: CASSGRGPNIQYF
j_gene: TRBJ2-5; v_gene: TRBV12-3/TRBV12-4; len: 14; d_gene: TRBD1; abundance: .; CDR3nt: TGTGCCAGCAGTTCGGGGACAGGGTGGGAGACCCAGTACTTC; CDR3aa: CASSSGTGWETQYF
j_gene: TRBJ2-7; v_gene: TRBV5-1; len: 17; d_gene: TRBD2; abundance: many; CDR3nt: TGCGCCAGCAGCTACCTCCCCATTGGGGGGGGAGGTAACGAGCAGTACTTC; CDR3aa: CASSYLPIGGGGNEQYF
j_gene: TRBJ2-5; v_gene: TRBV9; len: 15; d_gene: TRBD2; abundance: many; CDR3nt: TGTGCCAGCAGCGCACGGACTAGCGAGGGAGAGACCCAGTACTTC; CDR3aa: CASSARTSEGETQYF
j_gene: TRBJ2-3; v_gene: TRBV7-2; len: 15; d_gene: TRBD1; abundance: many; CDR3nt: TGTGCCAGCAGCCCCGGACAGGGGGCGCACGATACGCAGTATTTT; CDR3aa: CASSPGQGAHDTQYF
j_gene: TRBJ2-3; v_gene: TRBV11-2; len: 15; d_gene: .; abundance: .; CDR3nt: TGTGCCAGCAGTTCCAGGGGGGTCATCACAGATACGCAGTATTTT; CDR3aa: CASSSRGVITDTQYF
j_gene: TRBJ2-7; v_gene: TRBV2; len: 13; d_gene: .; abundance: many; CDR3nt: TGTGCCAGCAGGACGGGGAAAGTCCACGAGCAGTACTTC; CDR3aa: CASRTGKVHEQYF
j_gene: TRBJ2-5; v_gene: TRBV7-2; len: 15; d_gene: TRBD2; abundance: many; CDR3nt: TGTGCCAGCAGCCCGGGGGGTTTGAGGCAAGAGACCCAGTACTTC; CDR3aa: CASSPGGLRQETQYF
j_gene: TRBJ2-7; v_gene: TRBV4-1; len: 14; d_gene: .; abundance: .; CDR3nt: TGCGCCAGCAGCCAAGGGACCGGAGCTCGCGAGCAGTACTTC; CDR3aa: CASSQGTGAREQYF
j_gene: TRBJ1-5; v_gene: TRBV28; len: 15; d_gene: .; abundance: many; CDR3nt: TGTGCCAGCAAACCTCAGGGGCGAGTTAATCAGCCCCAGCATTTT; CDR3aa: CASKPQGRVNQPQHF
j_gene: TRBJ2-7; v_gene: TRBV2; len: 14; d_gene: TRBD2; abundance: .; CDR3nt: TGTGCCAGCAGCGCAACTAGCGGGAGGGTCGAGCAGTACTTC; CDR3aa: CASSATSGRVEQYF
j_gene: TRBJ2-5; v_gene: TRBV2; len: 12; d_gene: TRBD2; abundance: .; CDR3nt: TGTGCCACCTTGACTAGCCTAGAGACCCAGTACTTC; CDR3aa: CATLTSLETQYF
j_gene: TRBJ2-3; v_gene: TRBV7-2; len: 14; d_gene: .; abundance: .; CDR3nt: TGTGCCAGCAGCCCCCGACGGTCGGCAGATACGCAGTATTTT; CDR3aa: CASSPRRSADTQYF
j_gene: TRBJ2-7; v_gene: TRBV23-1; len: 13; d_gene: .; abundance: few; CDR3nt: TGCGCCAGCAGTCAAGGGATGCAGAACGAGCAGTACTTC; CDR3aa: CASSQGMQNEQYF
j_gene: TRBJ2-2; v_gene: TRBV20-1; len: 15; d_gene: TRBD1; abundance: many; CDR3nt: TGCAGTGCATGGGACAGGGGGCTTTATGCCGGGGAGCTGTTTTTT; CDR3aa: CSAWDRGLYAGELFF
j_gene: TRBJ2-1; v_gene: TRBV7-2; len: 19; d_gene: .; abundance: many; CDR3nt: TGTGCCAGCAGCTTAGCCCGGGCGAGATCGGAAAATAGGGGGGATGAGCAGTTCTTC; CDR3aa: CASSLARARSENRGDEQFF
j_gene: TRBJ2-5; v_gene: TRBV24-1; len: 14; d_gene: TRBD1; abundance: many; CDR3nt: TGTGCCACCAGTGATCAGCAGGGGGTAGAGACCCAGTACTTC; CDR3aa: CATSDQQGVETQYF
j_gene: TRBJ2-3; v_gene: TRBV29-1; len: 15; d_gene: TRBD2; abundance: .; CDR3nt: TGCAGCGTCCTAGGTCTAGCGGGTAGCACAGATACGCAGTATTTT; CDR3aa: CSVLGLAGSTDTQYF
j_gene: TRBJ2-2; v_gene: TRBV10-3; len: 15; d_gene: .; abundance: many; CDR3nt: TGTGCCATCAGTTATGACGGGAGAAACACCGGGGAGCTGTTTTTT; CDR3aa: CAISYDGRNTGELFF
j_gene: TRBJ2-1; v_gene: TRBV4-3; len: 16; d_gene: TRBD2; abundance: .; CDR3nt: TGCGCCAGCAGCCAAGACGCTAGCGGGGGGGTGGTTGAGCAGTTCTTC; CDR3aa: CASSQDASGGVVEQFF
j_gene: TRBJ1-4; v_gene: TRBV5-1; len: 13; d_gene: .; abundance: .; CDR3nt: TGCGCCAGCAGCTTAACCATCCAAGAAAAACTGTTTTTT; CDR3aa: CASSLTIQEKLFF
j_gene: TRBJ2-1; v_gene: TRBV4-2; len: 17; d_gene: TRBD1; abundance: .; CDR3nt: TGTGCCAGCAGCCAAGCCTCCTTAGGACAGGGGGCGTATGAGCAGTTCTTC; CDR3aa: CASSQASLGQGAYEQFF
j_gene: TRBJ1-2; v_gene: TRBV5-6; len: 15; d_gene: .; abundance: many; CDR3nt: TGTGCCAGCAGCTTAGCGATGGATTTCCCACATGGCTACACCTTC; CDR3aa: CASSLAMDFPHGYTF